This is a list of T cell receptor beta chains from one sample in a study of T cells in Graves' hyperthyroidism and ophthalmopathy. TCRdb reprocessed the multiplex PCR reads with MiXCR, giving one entry per CDR3 protein. The table shows over 400,000 distinct CDR3 sequences, with approximately 14% occurring only once. Sequencing input: blood. Every receptor here comes from a man younger than 30 with Graves' ophthalmopathy. CDR3s include the opening cysteine and the closing phenylalanine or tryptophan. The order of the fields is CDR3 protein, J gene, V gene.

CDR3: CASSQRLLGGYTF
J: TRBJ1-2
V: TRBV14

CDR3: CASSLAGVPDTQYF
J: TRBJ2-3
V: TRBV11-2

CDR3: CAISESSVGSRVNYNEQFF
J: TRBJ2-1
V: TRBV10-3

CDR3: CASSDTTDTQYF
J: TRBJ2-3
V: TRBV10-2

CDR3: CASSQDHTGNQPQHF
J: TRBJ1-5
V: TRBV3-1

CDR3: CSVYSGKQYF
J: TRBJ2-7
V: TRBV29-1

CDR3: CATSDSAVSGTDTQYF
J: TRBJ2-3
V: TRBV24-1

CDR3: CASSPSSGGNEQFF
J: TRBJ2-1
V: TRBV11-2

CDR3: CASSGLVNTGELFF
J: TRBJ2-2
V: TRBV9

CDR3: CASSQVGGGTGYNEQFF
J: TRBJ2-1
V: TRBV14

CDR3: CASRRLAGADTQYF
J: TRBJ2-3
V: TRBV5-1

CDR3: CSARALRQGMNTEAFF
J: TRBJ1-1
V: TRBV20-1

CDR3: CASSSDRGKAFF
J: TRBJ1-1
V: TRBV7-9

CDR3: CASSAQGTNEKLFF
J: TRBJ1-4
V: TRBV18

CDR3: CATRTGGEETQYF
J: TRBJ2-5
V: TRBV24-1

CDR3: CATSDTYRDQETQYF
J: TRBJ2-5
V: TRBV24-1

CDR3: CASSGDNSEEKLFF
J: TRBJ1-4
V: TRBV7-9

CDR3: CSALDRVVNTEAFF
J: TRBJ1-1
V: TRBV20-1

CDR3: CASGLGGNGFGYTF
J: TRBJ1-2
V: TRBV2

CDR3: CSVEGFRQETQYF
J: TRBJ2-5
V: TRBV29-1

CDR3: CSVEDRPIYYGYTF
J: TRBJ1-2
V: TRBV29-1

CDR3: CASSLDRQGLGTQYF
J: TRBJ2-5
V: TRBV7-2

CDR3: CSARDRGTFLNYGYTF
J: TRBJ1-2
V: TRBV20-1

CDR3: CASSHQFHEQYF
J: TRBJ2-7
V: TRBV14

CDR3: CASSQDLVGVYGYTF
J: TRBJ1-2
V: TRBV3-1

CDR3: CASTKWTATNQPQHF
J: TRBJ1-5
V: TRBV12-3/TRBV12-4

CDR3: CASSQRGGYGYTF
J: TRBJ1-2
V: TRBV4-1

CDR3: CASSLRALMDETQYF
J: TRBJ2-5
V: TRBV19

CDR3: CASSVARDYEQYF
J: TRBJ2-7
V: TRBV9

CDR3: CATQSIPGTSNYGYTF
J: TRBJ1-2
V: TRBV19

CDR3: CASSGGVSPKNIQYF
J: TRBJ2-4
V: TRBV13

CDR3: CATSRDQAAGSYEQYF
J: TRBJ2-7
V: TRBV15

CDR3: CASSQTPTQPANEQFF
J: TRBJ2-1
V: TRBV4-1

CDR3: CAWSVLAGVREQYF
J: TRBJ2-7
V: TRBV30

CDR3: CASSSGQGLNTGELFF
J: TRBJ2-2
V: TRBV10-1

CDR3: CASSDQSKGSGELFF
J: TRBJ2-2
V: TRBV6-4

CDR3: CASSYTQGYEQYF
J: TRBJ2-7
V: TRBV6-2/TRBV6-3

CDR3: CSVLSSGNTIYF
J: TRBJ1-3
V: TRBV29-1

CDR3: CASSLEGLVFDTQYF
J: TRBJ2-3
V: TRBV5-6

CDR3: CASTSNYGYTF
J: TRBJ1-2
V: TRBV28

CDR3: CASSLIGQGGGQYF
J: TRBJ2-7
V: TRBV3-1

CDR3: CASSGTGTGSTEAFF
J: TRBJ1-1
V: TRBV6-2/TRBV6-3

CDR3: CATWGSGPSTDTQYF
J: TRBJ2-3
V: TRBV10-3

CDR3: CASSPTGTARTGELFF
J: TRBJ2-2
V: TRBV27

CDR3: CASTSHTSGGETQYF
J: TRBJ2-5
V: TRBV6-1

CDR3: CSVQGNAGELFF
J: TRBJ2-2
V: TRBV29-1

CDR3: CASGLVEVGTWQETQYF
J: TRBJ2-5
V: TRBV12-5

CDR3: CASSPRGAGGYEQYF
J: TRBJ2-7
V: TRBV12-3/TRBV12-4

CDR3: CASSHRGEYSNQPQHF
J: TRBJ1-5
V: TRBV19

CDR3: CASSQGSAANYGYTF
J: TRBJ1-2
V: TRBV2

CDR3: CSARRGTSGGQETQYF
J: TRBJ2-5
V: TRBV20-1

CDR3: CASSDFPQETQYF
J: TRBJ2-5
V: TRBV10-1

CDR3: CATGGGGAGADTQYF
J: TRBJ2-3
V: TRBV24-1

CDR3: CATSRDGTSPQHF
J: TRBJ1-5
V: TRBV15

CDR3: CASSLVLAGGGETQYF
J: TRBJ2-5
V: TRBV7-9